This T cell receptor beta chain was obtained from a study of early T cells in non-severe SARS-CoV-2 infection. The sample holds a few counts of this clonotype. V shed 0 bases and J shed 1 base, with 7 bases lying between them. This CDR3 comprises 14 residues. The germline V gene has CDR1 LNHNV and CDR2 YYDKDF (reference sequence). The protocol attached unique molecular identifiers to individual cDNA molecules. TCRdb recomputed calls from the 5' RACE reads with MiXCR, one row per CDR3 protein. The repertoire includes about 53,000 distinct CDR3 sequences, more than 10% of them detected once, and approximately 2.5% sits in the top ten.

This clonotype was sampled from an adult who was a healthcare worker with PCR-confirmed SARS-CoV-2 infection or an uninfected control (not recorded which). The specimen was whole blood, collected at baseline. This chain uses TRBV15 with TRBJ2-7; D remains unclear. In DNA form, the CDR3 reads TGTGCCACCAGCAGAGAACTAAGGTCCTACGAGCAGTACTTC. This gives the protein CATSRELRSYEQYF.